Below, 29 T cell receptor beta chains from the same sample are listed, as sequenced in a study of OX40 agonist ivuxolimab in advanced cancers. Using immunoSEQ multiplex PCR, the repertoire was profiled, and TCRdb retains in-frame clones only, with some absent. The sample consists of roughly 51,000 clones, roughly 90% of them appearing once. The sample consisted of CD4+ or CD8+ T cells sorted from blood, taken in a trial of the OX40 agonist ivuxolimab. Receptor source: an adult with an advanced solid tumor such as melanoma, head and neck, liver or kidney cancer.

The chain links TRBV6-5 to TRBJ2-3; D unclear. This CDR3 has 14 residues. The germline gives CDR1 MNHEY, CDR2 SVGAGI. The ends were cut back, 7 bases at V and 7 bases at J, with 18 bases in the middle. In DNA form, the CDR3 reads TGTGCCAGCAAGTCCACCCTCGACACTAATACGCAGTATTTT. Translating gives CASKSTLDTNTQYF.

The V and J genes are TRBV11-3 and TRBJ2-4; no clear D. Germline V CDR1 and CDR2: SGHNT, YENEEA. The CDR3 has 16 residues. V lost 1 base and J lost 3, with 13 bases in between. CDR3 nucleotides: TGTGCCAGCAGCTTAGGCCGTAGGACCCTCAAAAACATTCAGTACTTC. Translating it yields CASSLGRRTLKNIQYF.

The rearrangement joins TRBV11-3 to TRBJ2-7; D remains ambiguous. Trimming stripped 4 bases from V and 2 bases from J, with 6 bases between. The germline V gene has CDR1 SGHNT and CDR2 YENEEA. The CDR3 length is 12 residues. The CDR3 region has the DNA TGTGCCAGCAGCTCCAAAACCTACGAGCAGTACTTC. This codes for CASSSKTYEQYF.

The chain combines TRBV2 with TRBJ2-1; TRBD1 might be the D (5 bases). The CDR3 runs 12 residues. Germline CDR1 is SNHLY and CDR2 is FYNNEI. Trimming took 7 bases from V and 4 from J, leaving 8 bases between them. Written as DNA, the CDR3 is TGTGCCAGCACCCGACAGTACAATGAGCAGTTCTTC. Amino acid sequence: CASTRQYNEQFF.

The chain combines TRBV4-1 with TRBJ1-5; D gene ambiguous. The CDR3 length is 15 residues. CDR1 and CDR2 from the germline V gene are MGHRA and YSYEKL. Trimming stripped 0 bases from V and 2 bases from J, with 8 bases between. The CDR3 loop is CASSQEHRGNQPQHF. The DNA of the CDR3 is TGCGCCAGCAGCCAAGAACACCGGGGCAATCAGCCCCAGCATTTT.

The V and J genes are TRBV11-2 and TRBJ2-3; D is uncertain. The germline V gene has CDR1 SGHAT and CDR2 FQNNGV. The ends were cut back, 5 bases at V and 5 bases at J, with 8 bases in the middle. CDR3 size: 12 residues. DNA for the CDR3: TGTGCCAGCAGCGTACATTTAGATACGCAGTATTTT. This translates into CASSVHLDTQYF.

This chain joins TRBV28 and TRBJ1-3, with unresolved D. Trimming pared 4 bases from V and 5 bases from J, leaving 3 bases between. The CDR3 is 11 residues long. Germline V gene data show CDR1 as MDHEN and CDR2 as SYDVKM. CDR3 sequence: CASSWRNTIYF. CDR3 nucleotides: TGTGCCAGCAGTTGGAGAAACACCATATATTTT.

The CDR3 coding sequence is TGTGCCAGCAGCTTAGCGCCGGGAGGGGACTACGAGCAGTACTTC. This encodes CASSLAPGGDYEQYF. The V and J genes are TRBV7-8 and TRBJ2-7; TRBD2 agrees at 8 bases. V was pared by 0 bases and J by 3 bases, with 4 bases of the junction left unmatched. Germline V gene lookup returns CDR1 SGHVS and CDR2 FQNEAQ. The CDR3 spans 15 residues.

The rearrangement joins TRBV7-2 to TRBJ2-1; D tentatively fits TRBD1 or TRBD2 (5 bases each). Germline CDR1 and CDR2: SGHTA and FQGNSA. V dropped 2 bases and J dropped 2 bases, with 10 bases sitting between them. CDR3 length: 15 residues. CDR3 loop: CASSLKQGPYNEQFF. Here the CDR3 DNA reads TGTGCCAGCAGCTTAAAGCAGGGACCCTACAATGAGCAGTTCTTC. The entire variable domain, with the rest obtained from reference TRBV7-2 and TRBJ2-1, is as follows: GAGVSQSPSNKVTEKGKDVELRCDPISGHTALYWYRQSLGQGLEFLIYFQGNSAPDKSGLPSDRFSAERTGGSVSTLTIQRTQQEDSAVYLCASSLKQGPYNEQFFGPGTRLTVL.

The chain is built from TRBV28 and TRBJ2-5; 14 positions match TRBD2. The J call may be faulty, since TRBJ2-7 better matches the DNA end. The CDR3 length is 19 residues. From germline, CDR1 is MDHEN and CDR2 SYDVKM. CDR3 bases: TGTGCCAGCACCGTCCCGGGACTAGCGGGAGAGAAGGGCTCCTACGAGCAGTACTTC. Amino acids: CASTVPGLAGEKGSYEQYF.

The rearrangement joins TRBV2 to TRBJ2-1; 7 positions match TRBD2. Germline V gives CDR1 SNHLY, CDR2 FYNNEI. V shed 2 bases, J shed 11 bases, and the junction held 6 bases outside the gene matches. CDR3 size: 13 residues. The chain's CDR3 is CASSERLAAQQFF. CDR3 bases: TGTGCCAGCAGTGAAAGGCTAGCGGCCCAGCAGTTCTTC.

The chain recombines TRBV7-9 with TRBJ2-7; 8 bases are shared with TRBD1. The V and J ends lost 3 bases and 3 bases, in that order; junction bases with no gene match: 1. The CDR3 totals 13 residues. Germline CDR1 SEHNR, CDR2 FQNEAQ (reference sequence). CDR3 in DNA: TGTGCCAGCAGCTTTGGACAGGGCTACGAGCAGTACTTC. Translating it yields CASSFGQGYEQYF.

This clone appeared a few times. This chain joins TRBV30 and TRBJ1-4; TRBD1 is a possible D gene (5 bases). CDR1 is GTSNPN and CDR2 is SVGIG in the germline V gene (reference sequence). Trimming removed 1 base from V and 7 bases from J, with 13 bases in between. The CDR3 has 14 amino acids. The CDR3 region is CAWSDRRGREKLFF. DNA for the CDR3: TGTGCCTGGAGTGATCGGCGGGGACGTGAAAAACTGTTTTTT.

The chain combines TRBV5-4 with TRBJ2-7; no firm D call. V gave up 4 bases and J gave up 3 bases, with 5 bases separating them. Looked up from germline, CDR1 is SGHNT and CDR2 is YYREEE (reference sequence). The CDR3 is 11 residues long. The CDR3 region is CASSLDYEQYF. The CDR3 DNA reads TGTGCCAGCAGCCTCGACTACGAGCAGTACTTC.

J is TRBJ1-1 and V is TRBV6-5; perhaps TRBD1 as D (6 bases). V lost 3 bases to trimming and J lost 0 bases, with 11 bases between them. CDR1 is MNHEY, CDR2 SVGAGI, per germline. The length of the CDR3 is 15 residues. The CDR3 sequence is CASSYSYRVNTEAFF. CDR3 nucleotides: TGTGCCAGCAGTTATAGTTACAGGGTGAACACTGAAGCTTTCTTT.

The gene calls are TRBV5-6 and TRBJ2-2; D uncertain. Germline lookup yields CDR1 SGHDT and CDR2 YYEEEE. Trimming took off 3 bases at V and 2 bases at J, with 8 bases between the two ends. This CDR3 spans 14 amino acids. The CDR3 loop is CASSSEINTGELFF. CDR3 coding DNA: TGTGCCAGCAGCTCGGAGATTAACACCGGGGAGCTGTTTTTT.

This rearrangement joins TRBV19 to TRBJ1-2; D uncertain. V lost 6 bases to trimming and J lost 5 bases, with 10 bases between them. The CDR3 length is 12 residues. Germline V lookup: CDR1 LNHDA, CDR2 SQIVND (reference sequence). CDR3: CASSPFGYGYTF. In nucleotides, the CDR3 is TGTGCCAGTAGCCCCTTCGGGTATGGCTACACCTTC.

This chain connects TRBV7-3 to TRBJ1-2; TRBD1 agrees at 12 bases. This CDR3 has 14 amino acids. Germline loops: CDR1 SGHTA, CDR2 FQGTGA. V lost 5 bases, J lost 7 bases, and 5 bases stayed unmatched. The CDR3 region is CASSRDRGRGGYTF. CDR3 DNA: TGTGCCAGCAGCCGGGACAGGGGGCGCGGTGGCTACACCTTC.

The chain links TRBV6-5 to TRBJ1-2; 7 bases align to TRBD1. V trimming: 8 bases; J trimming: 7 bases; junction bases outside the gene matches: 10. The germline gives CDR1 MNHEY, CDR2 SVGAGI. The CDR3 contains 13 residues. CDR3 protein: CASANTAGGGYTF. The CDR3 DNA reads as TGTGCCAGCGCTAATACCGCAGGGGGTGGCTACACCTTC.

V gene TRBV5-4 combines with J gene TRBJ2-4; 8 bases match TRBD2. The CDR3 covers 15 residues. J gave up 0 bases and V 4 bases, and 3 bases lay outside the gene matches. Germline CDR1 is SGHNT and CDR2 is YYREEE (reference sequence). In DNA form, the CDR3 reads TGTGCCAGCAGCCCGGGAGGGCCAGCCAAAAACATTCAGTACTTC. Its translation: CASSPGGPAKNIQYF.

This clone was counted only a few times. V gene TRBV4-1 combines with J gene TRBJ1-2; TRBD1 aligns across 9 bases. Germline loops: CDR1 MGHRA, CDR2 YSYEKL. Germline trimming cut 1 base from V and 7 bases from J; bases unmatched to any gene: 10. This CDR3 comprises 16 residues. The CDR3 DNA follows: TGCGCCAGCAGCCAAGGTACAAGGACAGGGGCCCTTGGCTACACCTTC. The encoded protein is CASSQGTRTGALGYTF.

This chain uses TRBV30 with TRBJ2-3, with D possibly matching TRBD1 (5 bases). Trimming pared 0 bases from V and 1 base from J, leaving 5 bases between. Germline V gives CDR1 GTSNPN, CDR2 SVGIG (reference sequence). The CDR3 totals 13 residues. The CDR3 coding sequence is TGTGCCTGGAGTGTACAGGGCACAGATACGCAGTATTTT. It encodes CAWSVQGTDTQYF. The full variable domain, its missing parts supplied by reference TRBV30 and TRBJ2-3, is SQTIHQWPATLVQPVGSPLSLECTVEGTSNPNLYWYRQAAGRGLQLLFYSVGIGQISSEVPQNLSASRPQDRQFILSSKKLLLSDSGFYLCAWSVQGTDTQYFGPGTRLTVL.

The chain links TRBV19 to TRBJ2-3; TRBD2 agrees at 9 bases. V shed 7 bases and J 6 bases; nucleotides not matched to a gene: 11. The CDR3 sequence is 15 residues long. Per the germline V gene, CDR1 is LNHDA and CDR2 is SQIVND (reference sequence). The CDR3 sequence: CASTVGSSGRDTQYF. CDR3 in DNA: TGTGCCAGTACCGTGGGGTCCAGCGGGAGGGATACGCAGTATTTT.

The chain is built from TRBV5-4 and TRBJ2-5; D possibly corresponds to TRBD2 (5 bases). The CDR3 is 15 amino acids. Germline lookup yields CDR1 SGHNT and CDR2 YYREEE (reference sequence). Between the trimmed V and J ends, which lost 4 bases and 5 bases, there was a span of 18 bases. The DNA for the CDR3 is TGTGCCAGCAGCCGACCGGACGGGCGGGTGGAGACCCAGTACTTC. Protein: CASSRPDGRVETQYF.

The chain carries TRBV6-1 and TRBJ2-1; D tentatively fits TRBD1 or TRBD2 (5 bases each). This CDR3 is 16 amino acids long. Germline loops: CDR1 MNHNS, CDR2 SASEGT. V lost 3 bases to trimming and J lost 7 bases, with 19 bases between them. The CDR3 loop reads CASSDRPGTSGNEQFF. Written as DNA, the CDR3 is TGTGCCAGCAGTGACCGCCCGGGGACGTCCGGAAATGAGCAGTTCTTC.

The J gene is TRBJ2-7, the V gene TRBV11-3; TRBD1 or TRBD2 may be the D gene (6 bases each). The CDR3 sequence is 15 residues long. Germline V lookup: CDR1 SGHNT, CDR2 YENEEA. The germline V and J ends were trimmed by 6 bases and 2 bases, with 17 bases remaining between them. Here the CDR3 DNA reads TGTGCCAGCAGTCAGGGCCGGAGGGGGACCTACGAGCAGTACTTC. Protein product: CASSQGRRGTYEQYF.

Here the CDR3 DNA reads TGTGCCAGCAGTTTAGTTGGCAAAAACTATGGCTACACCTTC. Translating gives CASSLVGKNYGYTF. The genes are TRBV28 and TRBJ1-2; D remains ambiguous. V dropped 2 bases and J dropped 2 bases, with 9 bases sitting between them. CDR1 MDHEN and CDR2 SYDVKM come from the germline V gene. There are 14 residues in the CDR3.

This chain connects TRBV29-1 to TRBJ2-7; D might be TRBD1 (6 bases). The germline CDR1 and CDR2 sequences are SQVTM and ANQGSEA. The CDR3 sequence is 12 residues long. V dropped 5 bases and J dropped 2 bases, with 10 bases sitting between them. This chain's CDR3 is CSVSGDPYEQYF. The CDR3 DNA follows: TGCAGCGTTTCAGGGGACCCCTACGAGCAGTACTTC.

Only one count was recorded for this clone. The gene calls are TRBV30 and TRBJ2-7; possibly TRBD2 for D (6 bases). CDR1 and CDR2 from the germline V gene are GTSNPN and SVGIG (reference sequence). V lost 2 bases, J lost 2 bases, and 13 bases lay in between. The CDR3 covers 14 residues. DNA for the CDR3: TGTGCCTGGAGTTTTCTAGCGACCACCTACGAGCAGTACTTC. It is translated as CAWSFLATTYEQYF.